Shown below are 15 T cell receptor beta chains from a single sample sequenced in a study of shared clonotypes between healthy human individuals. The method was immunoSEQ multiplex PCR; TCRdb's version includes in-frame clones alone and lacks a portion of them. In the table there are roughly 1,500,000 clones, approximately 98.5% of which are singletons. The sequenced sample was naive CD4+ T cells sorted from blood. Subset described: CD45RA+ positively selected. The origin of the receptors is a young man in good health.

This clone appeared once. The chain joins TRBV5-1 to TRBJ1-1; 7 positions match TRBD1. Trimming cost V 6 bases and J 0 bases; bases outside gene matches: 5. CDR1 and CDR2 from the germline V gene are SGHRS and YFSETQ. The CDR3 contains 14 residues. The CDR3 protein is CASTLTGMNTEAFF. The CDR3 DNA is TGCGCCAGCACTCTGACAGGGATGAACACTGAAGCTTTCTTT.

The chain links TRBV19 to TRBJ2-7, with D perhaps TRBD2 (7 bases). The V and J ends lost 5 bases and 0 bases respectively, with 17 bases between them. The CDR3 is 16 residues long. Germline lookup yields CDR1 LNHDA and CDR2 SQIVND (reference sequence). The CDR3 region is CASSPGGLIVSYEQYF. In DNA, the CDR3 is TGTGCCAGTAGTCCGGGGGGCCTCATTGTCTCCTACGAGCAGTACTTC.

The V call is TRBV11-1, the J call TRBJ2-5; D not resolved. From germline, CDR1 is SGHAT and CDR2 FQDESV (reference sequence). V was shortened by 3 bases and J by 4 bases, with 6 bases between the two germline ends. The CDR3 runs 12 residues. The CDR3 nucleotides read TGTGCCAGCAGCTTGGTTGGAGAGACCCAGTACTTC. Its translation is CASSLVGETQYF.

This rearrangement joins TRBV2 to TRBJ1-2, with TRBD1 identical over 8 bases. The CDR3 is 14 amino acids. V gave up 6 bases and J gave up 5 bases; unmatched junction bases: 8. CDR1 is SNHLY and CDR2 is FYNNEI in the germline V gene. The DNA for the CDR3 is TGTGCCAGCAGCGATGGGACAGGAGGTTATGGCTACACCTTC. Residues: CASSDGTGGYGYTF.

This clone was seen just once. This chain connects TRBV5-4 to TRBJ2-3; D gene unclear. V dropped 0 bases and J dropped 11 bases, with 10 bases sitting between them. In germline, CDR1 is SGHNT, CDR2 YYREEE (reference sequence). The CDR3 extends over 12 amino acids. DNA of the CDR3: TGTGCCAGCAGCTTGGACGACCGCGGGCAGTATTTT. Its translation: CASSLDDRGQYF.

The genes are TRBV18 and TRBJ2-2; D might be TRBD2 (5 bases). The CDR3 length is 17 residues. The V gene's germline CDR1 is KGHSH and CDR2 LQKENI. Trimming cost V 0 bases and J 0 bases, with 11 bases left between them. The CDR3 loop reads CASSPPGPGTNTGELFF. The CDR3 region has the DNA TGTGCCAGCTCACCACCAGGCCCGGGGACGAACACCGGGGAGCTGTTTTTT.

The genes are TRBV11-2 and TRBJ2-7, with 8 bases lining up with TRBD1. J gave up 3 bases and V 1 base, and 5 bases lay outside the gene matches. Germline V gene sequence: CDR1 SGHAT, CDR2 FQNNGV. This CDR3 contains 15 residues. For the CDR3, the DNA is TGTGCCAGCAGCTTAGCCGGGACAGGTAACTACGAGCAGTACTTC. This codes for CASSLAGTGNYEQYF.

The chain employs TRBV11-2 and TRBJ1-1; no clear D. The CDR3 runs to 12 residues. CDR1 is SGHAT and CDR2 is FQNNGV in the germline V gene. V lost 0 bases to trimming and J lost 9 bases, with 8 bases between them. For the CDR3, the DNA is TGTGCCAGCAGCTTAGAGTTCGCTCAAGCTTTCTTT. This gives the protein CASSLEFAQAFF.

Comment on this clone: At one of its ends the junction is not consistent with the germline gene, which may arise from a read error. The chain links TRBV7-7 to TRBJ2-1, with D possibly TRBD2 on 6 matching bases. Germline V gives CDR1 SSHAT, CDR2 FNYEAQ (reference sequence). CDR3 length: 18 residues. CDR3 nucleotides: TGTGCTAGCAGCCTCAAGGCGGGGCTAGCTGGCTCCTACAATGAGCAGTTCTTC. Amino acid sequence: CASSLKAGLAGSYNEQFF.

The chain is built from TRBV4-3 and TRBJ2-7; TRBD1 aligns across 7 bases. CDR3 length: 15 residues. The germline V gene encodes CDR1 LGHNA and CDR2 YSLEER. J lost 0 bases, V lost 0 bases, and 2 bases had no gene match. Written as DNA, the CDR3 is TGCGCCAGCAGCCAAGAGCCAGGGGGCTCCTACGAGCAGTACTTC. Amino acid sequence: CASSQEPGGSYEQYF.

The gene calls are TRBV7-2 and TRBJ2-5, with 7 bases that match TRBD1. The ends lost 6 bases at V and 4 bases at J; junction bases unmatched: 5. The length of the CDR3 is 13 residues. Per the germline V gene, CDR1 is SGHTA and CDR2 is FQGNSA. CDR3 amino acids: CASRRQGLETQYF. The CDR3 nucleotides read TGTGCCAGCAGGAGACAGGGTCTAGAGACCCAGTACTTC.

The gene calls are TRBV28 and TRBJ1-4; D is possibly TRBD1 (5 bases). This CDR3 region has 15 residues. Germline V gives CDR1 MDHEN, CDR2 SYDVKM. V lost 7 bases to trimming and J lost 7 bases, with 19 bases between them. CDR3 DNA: TGTGCCAGCACTCGTCCGGGTGGGGGTGGTGAAAAACTGTTTTTT. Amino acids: CASTRPGGGGEKLFF.

CDR3: CASSPDNGYTF. As DNA, the CDR3 is TGTGCCAGCAGCCCCGATAATGGCTACACCTTC. The V gene is TRBV6-5, the J gene TRBJ1-2; no clear D. The germline CDR1 and CDR2 sequences are MNHEY and SVGAGI. V was cut by 6 bases and J by 6 bases, with 8 bases left in between. The CDR3 runs 11 residues.

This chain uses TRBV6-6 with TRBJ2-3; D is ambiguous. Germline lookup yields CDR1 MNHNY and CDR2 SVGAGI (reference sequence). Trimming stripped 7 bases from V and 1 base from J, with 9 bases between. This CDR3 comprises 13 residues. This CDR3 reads CASTSQGTDTQYF. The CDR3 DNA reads TGTGCCAGCACCTCGCAGGGCACAGATACGCAGTATTTT.

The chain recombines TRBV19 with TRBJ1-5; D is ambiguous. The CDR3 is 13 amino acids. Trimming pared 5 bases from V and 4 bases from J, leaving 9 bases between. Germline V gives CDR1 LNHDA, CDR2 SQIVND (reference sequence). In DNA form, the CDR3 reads TGTGCCAGTAGTGCAAGCACAAATCAGCCCCAGCATTTT. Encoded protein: CASSASTNQPQHF.